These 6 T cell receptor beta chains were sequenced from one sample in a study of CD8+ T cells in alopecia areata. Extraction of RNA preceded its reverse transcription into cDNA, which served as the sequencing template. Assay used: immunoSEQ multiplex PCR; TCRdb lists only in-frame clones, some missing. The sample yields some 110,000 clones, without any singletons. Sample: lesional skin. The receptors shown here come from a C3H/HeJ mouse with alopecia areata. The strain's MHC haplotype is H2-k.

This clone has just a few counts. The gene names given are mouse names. The sequenced CDR3 bases are TGTGCCAGCGGTGATTGGGACTGGGATCAT. Translated: CASGDWDWDH. The entire CDR3 reads CASGDWDWDHEQYF. The V gene is TRBV13-2, the J gene TRBJ2-7; 9 bases align to TRBD2. The sequenced fragment ends 4 residues before the CDR3 boundary, so the rest is inferred from the germline J gene. CDR1 and CDR2 (germline): NNHNN, SYGAGS (reference sequence). CDR3 length: 14 residues.

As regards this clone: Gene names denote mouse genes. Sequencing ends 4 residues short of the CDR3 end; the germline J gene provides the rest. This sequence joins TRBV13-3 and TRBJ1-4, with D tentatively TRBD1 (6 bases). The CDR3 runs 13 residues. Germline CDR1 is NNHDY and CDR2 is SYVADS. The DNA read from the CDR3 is TGTGCCAGCAGGAAGGGGGACGGCGAA. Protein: CASRKGDGE. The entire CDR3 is CASRKGDGERLFF.

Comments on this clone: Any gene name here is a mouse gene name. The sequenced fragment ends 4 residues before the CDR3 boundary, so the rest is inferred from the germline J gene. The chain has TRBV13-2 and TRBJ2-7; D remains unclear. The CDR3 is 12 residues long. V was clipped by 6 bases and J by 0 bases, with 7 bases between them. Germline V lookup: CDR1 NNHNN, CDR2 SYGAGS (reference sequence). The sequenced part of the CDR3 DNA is TGTGCCAGCGAACACAGCTCCTAT. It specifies CASEHSSY. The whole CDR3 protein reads CASEHSSYEQYF.

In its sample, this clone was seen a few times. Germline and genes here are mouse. CDR3 bases read: TGTGCCAGCGCCTCGACAGGGTAT. Amino acid sequence: CASASTGY. The complete CDR3 sequence is CASASTGYEQYF. The rearrangement joins TRBV13-3 to TRBJ2-7, with 7 bases that match TRBD1. The DNA ends 4 residues before the CDR3 does, and the rest of the CDR3 is filled in from the germline J gene. CDR3 length equals 12 residues. Germline CDR1 NNHDY, CDR2 SYVADS.

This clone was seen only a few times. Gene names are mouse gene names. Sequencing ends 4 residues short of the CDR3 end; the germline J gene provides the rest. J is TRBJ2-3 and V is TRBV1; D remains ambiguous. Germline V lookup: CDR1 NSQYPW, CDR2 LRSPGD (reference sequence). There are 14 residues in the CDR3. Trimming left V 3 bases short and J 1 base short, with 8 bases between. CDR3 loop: CTCSAALGAETLYF. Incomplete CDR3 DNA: TGCACCTGCAGTGCGGCGCTGGGTGCAGAA.

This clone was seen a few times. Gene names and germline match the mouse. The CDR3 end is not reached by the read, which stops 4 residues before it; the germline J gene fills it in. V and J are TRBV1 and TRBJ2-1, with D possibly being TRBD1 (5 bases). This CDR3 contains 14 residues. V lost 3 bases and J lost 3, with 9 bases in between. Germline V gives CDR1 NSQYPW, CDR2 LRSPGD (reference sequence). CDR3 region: CTCSARALYAEQFF. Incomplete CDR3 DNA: TGCACCTGCAGTGCCAGGGCCCTCTATGCT.